One and the same sample provided the 13 T cell receptor beta chains below, sequenced in a study of blood T cell repertoires in COVID-19 (dated by TCRdb to 2018 to 2021). The library relied on the immunoSEQ multiplex PCR assay. The table was pulled from immuneACCESS by TCRdb, which kept in-frame rearrangements only. Such tables lose some clones; where checked, under half of the loss comes from unresolved V genes, and the rest has no known cause. In all, the sample holds approximately 92,000 clones, and about 70% of those were seen once. Roughly 25% of the sample is held by the ten biggest clonotypes. The specimen was peripheral blood. The receptors were sampled from a woman aged 55-75 years in a cohort sampled during active or convalescent COVID-19.

The chain links TRBV5-1 to TRBJ2-2; D might be TRBD2 (6 bases). The germline V and J ends were trimmed by 1 base and 0 bases, with 10 bases remaining between them. The CDR3 contains 16 residues. Germline V gives CDR1 SGHRS, CDR2 YFSETQ. The CDR3 spells CASSLYGGSNTGELFF. CDR3 DNA: TGCGCCAGCAGCTTGTACGGGGGTTCGAACACCGGGGAGCTGTTTTTT. Filled out from reference TRBV5-1 and TRBJ2-2, the complete variable domain reads KAGVTQTPRYLIKTRGQQVTLSCSPISGHRSVSWYQQTPGQGLQFLFEYFSETQRNKGNFPGRFSGRQFSNSRSEMNVSTLELGDSALYLCASSLYGGSNTGELFFGEGSRLTVL.

The gene calls are TRBV19 and TRBJ2-2; D is possibly TRBD2 (5 bases). This CDR3 is 14 amino acids long. CDR1 is LNHDA and CDR2 is SQIVND in the germline V gene (reference sequence). Trimming pared 6 bases from V and 6 bases from J, leaving 14 bases between. CDR3 sequence reads: CASRLPGSAGELFF. The CDR3 DNA reads as TGTGCCAGTAGACTCCCGGGGTCTGCCGGGGAGCTGTTTTTT.

V usage is TRBV7-3 and J usage is TRBJ2-1; a weak D match, TRBD2 (6 bases). The V gene lost 1 base and the J gene lost 4 bases, with 11 bases spanning the gap. This CDR3 region has 15 residues. Germline assignment: CDR1 SGHTA and CDR2 FQGTGA. CDR3 residues: CASSLNPGTYNEQFF. CDR3 DNA sequence: TGTGCCAGCAGCTTAAACCCGGGGACTTACAATGAGCAGTTCTTC.

V usage is TRBV11-2 and J usage is TRBJ2-2; 9 bases are shared with TRBD2. Per the germline V gene, CDR1 is SGHAT and CDR2 is FQNNGV. CDR3 length: 16 amino acids. V was pared by 1 base and J by 7 bases, with 7 bases of the junction left unmatched. The CDR3 sequence is CASSLAGGGALGELFF. The CDR3 DNA follows: TGTGCCAGCAGCTTAGCGGGCGGGGGGGCCCTCGGGGAGCTGTTTTTT.

The J gene is TRBJ1-2, the V gene TRBV14; TRBD1 agrees at 10 bases. V gave up 4 bases and J gave up 5 bases; unmatched junction bases: 7. The CDR3 is made up of 15 amino acids. The germline V gene has CDR1 SGHDN and CDR2 FVKESK. The CDR3 sequence is CASSRSGQGVYGYTF. DNA of the CDR3: TGTGCCAGCAGCCGGTCCGGACAGGGGGTTTATGGCTACACCTTC.

The chain combines TRBV7-8 with TRBJ2-7; D gene uncertain. V was cut by 5 bases and J by 4 bases, with 9 bases left in between. Looked up from germline, CDR1 is SGHVS and CDR2 is FQNEAQ. This CDR3 has 12 amino acids. The DNA of the CDR3 is TGTGCCAGCAGCCAAACACAGTACGAGCAGTACTTC. Translating it yields CASSQTQYEQYF.

This clone appeared a single time. The chain combines TRBV5-1 with TRBJ2-1; 10 nucleotides agree with TRBD2. Germline lookup yields CDR1 SGHRS and CDR2 YFSETQ. V trimming: 4 bases; J trimming: 0 bases; junction bases outside the gene matches: 7. CDR3 length equals 17 residues. DNA for the CDR3: TGCGCCAGCAGCCCTGGACTAGCGGCGAACTCCTACAATGAGCAGTTCTTC. The encoded protein is CASSPGLAANSYNEQFF. The full variable domain, rest sourced from reference TRBV5-1 and TRBJ2-1, is KAGVTQTPRYLIKTRGQQVTLSCSPISGHRSVSWYQQTPGQGLQFLFEYFSETQRNKGNFPGRFSGRQFSNSRSEMNVSTLELGDSALYLCASSPGLAANSYNEQFFGPGTRLTVL.

There are a few counts of this clone. The genes are TRBV7-9 and TRBJ1-6; TRBD1 matches 7 bases. V was pared by 5 bases and J by 9 bases, with 13 bases of the junction left unmatched. This CDR3 spans 16 amino acids. Germline values: CDR1 SEHNR, CDR2 FQNEAQ (reference sequence). CDR3 protein: CASSLTGIRSGSPLHF. In nucleotides, the CDR3 is TGTGCCAGCAGCCTGACAGGGATCCGTTCGGGTTCACCCCTCCACTTT. Supplemented by reference TRBV7-9 and TRBJ1-6, the full variable domain reads DTGVSQNPRHKITKRGQNVTFRCDPISEHNRLYWYRQTLGQGPEFLTYFQNEAQLEKSRLLSDRFSAERPKGSFSTLEIQRTEQGDSAMYLCASSLTGIRSGSPLHFGNGTRLTVT.

The CDR3 sequence: CASSQEGGYEQYF. For the CDR3, the DNA is TGCGCCAGCAGCCAAGAGGGGGGGTACGAGCAGTACTTC. The chain couples TRBV4-3 to TRBJ2-7; 7 bases fit TRBD2. There are 13 residues in the CDR3. Germline CDR1 and CDR2: LGHNA and YSLEER. V gave up 0 bases and J gave up 4 bases; unmatched junction bases: 0.

V usage is TRBV2 and J usage is TRBJ2-7; 12 nucleotides match TRBD1. This CDR3 spans 15 amino acids. Germline V gene data show CDR1 as SNHLY and CDR2 as FYNNEI. The ends lost 6 bases at V and 5 bases at J; junction bases unmatched: 8. In DNA form, the CDR3 reads TGTGCCAGCAGGAGACCCGGGACAGGGGGCCACGAGCAGTACTTC. Translation: CASRRPGTGGHEQYF.

The chain recombines TRBV30 with TRBJ2-1, with D perhaps matching TRBD1 (5 bases). CDR3 size: 14 residues. CDR1 GTSNPN and CDR2 SVGIG come from the germline V gene (reference sequence). V was clipped by 4 bases and J by 0 bases, with 10 bases between them. CDR3 loop: CAWKAGNSYNEQFF. CDR3 nucleotide sequence: TGTGCCTGGAAGGCAGGGAACTCCTACAATGAGCAGTTCTTC.

This sequence joins TRBV27 and TRBJ1-1, with 8 nucleotides matching TRBD1. This CDR3 is 16 amino acids long. In germline, CDR1 is MNHEY, CDR2 SMNVEV (reference sequence). Trimming took 3 bases from V and 3 from J; bases not matched to a gene: 9. CDR3 amino acids: CASSFVTGGGYTEAFF. CDR3 bases: TGTGCCAGCAGTTTCGTAACAGGGGGAGGTTACACTGAAGCTTTCTTT.

The V gene is TRBV7-9, the J gene TRBJ1-4; tentative D call: TRBD1 (6 bases). The CDR3 runs to 14 residues. Germline-derived CDR1 and CDR2 are SEHNR and FQNEAQ (reference sequence). Trimming removed 1 base from V and 4 bases from J, with 7 bases in between. The CDR3 sequence: CASSLGTDNEKLFF. The DNA for the CDR3 is TGTGCCAGCAGCTTAGGGACAGATAATGAAAAACTGTTTTTT.